The T cell receptor (beta chain) described here comes from a study of cytomegalovirus exposure and HLA in healthy donors. PCR involved 60 Vbeta and 13 Jbeta primers. Here immunoSEQ multiplex PCR was the method, and the copy in TCRdb shows in-frame clones only, minus some. The data contain fewer than 250,000 clones, under 80% of them singletons. To note about this clone: The antigen is not known.

V lost 5 bases to trimming and J lost 3 bases; unmatched junction nucleotides: 11. The germline V gene has CDR1 SGHTA and CDR2 FQGNSA. The CDR3 totals 17 residues. Study-wide results and caveats: HLA restriction was apparent for most CMV-associated TCR beta chains in a later analysis. In a later analysis, a genetic analysis reported fewer productive-TCR N-insertions in an Asian-associated ancestry cluster than the cohort average.

The V gene is TRBV7-2, the J gene TRBJ2-3; TRBD2 agrees at 10 bases. The TCR originated in a woman aged 30 to 39 in good health and CMV-seronegative. Specimen: PBMCs. The CDR3 reads CASSKRLAAGGTDTQYF. Here the CDR3 DNA reads TGTGCCAGCAGCAAACGCCTAGCAGCGGGAGGGACAGATACGCAGTATTTT.